These 17 T cell receptor beta chains were sequenced from one sample in a study of T cell responses to AZD1222 COVID-19 vaccine. Clones were read by immunoSEQ multiplex PCR, and TCRdb kept only the in-frame ones, dropping some. This sample has about 130,000 clones, with roughly 90% found just once. The sample here was peripheral blood, taken on day 0 of AZD1222 vaccination. All receptors derive from an adult in good health.

The J gene is TRBJ2-2, the V gene TRBV5-1, with TRBD2 matching 12 bases. The CDR3 covers 16 residues. Germline CDR1 reads SGHRS; CDR2 reads YFSETQ. V lost 7 bases and J lost 8; bases outside the gene matches: 12. The CDR3 DNA reads TGCGCCAGCTACGGACTAGCGGGACGGGTTGAAGGGGAGCTGTTTTTT. Residues: CASYGLAGRVEGELFF.

This chain links TRBV19 with TRBJ1-5; the D gene is possibly TRBD1 (6 bases). This CDR3 has 16 amino acids. The V gene's germline CDR1 is LNHDA and CDR2 SQIVND (reference sequence). Trimming left V 3 bases short and J 3 bases short, with 15 bases between. CDR3 nucleotides: TGTGCCAGTAGTATGCTCCTGGACAGTGTCAATCAGCCCCAGCATTTT. This codes for CASSMLLDSVNQPQHF.

V is TRBV27 and J is TRBJ2-7; no clear D gene. V lost 1 base and J lost 3, with 13 bases in between. The CDR3 is 15 amino acids. The germline V gene encodes CDR1 MNHEY and CDR2 SMNVEV (reference sequence). This CDR3 reads CASSLYPLFVYEQYF. CDR3 DNA sequence: TGTGCCAGCAGTTTATACCCCTTATTTGTCTACGAGCAGTACTTC.

This chain joins TRBV2 and TRBJ2-7; 9 bases agree with TRBD2. Losses at the gene ends were 10 bases for V and 4 bases for J; bases not matched to a gene: 14. Per germline, CDR1 SNHLY and CDR2 FYNNEI. The CDR3 covers 15 residues. The CDR3 reads CATLWDSGSYYEQYF. The CDR3 DNA is TGTGCCACCTTATGGGATAGCGGGAGTTATTACGAGCAGTACTTC. Full variable domain (rest looked up from reference TRBV2 and TRBJ2-7): EPEVTQTPSHQVTQMGQEVILRCVPISNHLYFYWYRQILGQKVEFLVSFYNNEISEKSEIFDDQFSVERPDGSNFTLKIRSTKLEDSAMYFCATLWDSGSYYEQYFGPGTRLTVT.

The genes are TRBV9 and TRBJ1-1, with 8 bases identical to TRBD1. The V and J ends lost 5 bases and 1 base, in that order; junction bases with no gene match: 4. This CDR3 region has 14 residues. From germline, CDR1 is SGDLS and CDR2 YYNGEE. The CDR3 loop reads CASSRTGGNTEAFF. Here the CDR3 DNA reads TGTGCCAGCAGTCGTACAGGGGGGAACACTGAAGCTTTCTTT. The whole variable domain, remainder taken from reference TRBV9 and TRBJ1-1, is DSGVTQTPKHLITATGQRVTLRCSPRSGDLSVYWYQQSLDQGLQFLIQYYNGEERAKGNILERFSAQQFPDLHSELNLSSLELGDSALYFCASSRTGGNTEAFFGQGTRLTVV.

This sequence joins TRBV5-1 and TRBJ1-1; D remains ambiguous. Trimming stripped 6 bases from V and 1 base from J, with 10 bases between. The CDR3 totals 13 residues. Looked up from germline, CDR1 is SGHRS and CDR2 is YFSETQ. The CDR3 sequence is CASTFTENTEAFF. CDR3 DNA sequence: TGCGCCAGCACCTTCACGGAGAACACTGAAGCTTTCTTT.

V is TRBV19 and J is TRBJ1-1, with a possible D match to TRBD1 (6 bases). The CDR3 covers 16 residues. Germline CDR1 is LNHDA and CDR2 is SQIVND (reference sequence). V lost 3 bases and J 0 bases, leaving 14 bases between the germline ends. The CDR3 region is CASSIRLDRMNTEAFF. CDR3 nucleotide sequence: TGTGCCAGTAGTATTCGTTTAGACAGGATGAACACTGAAGCTTTCTTT.

This clone was observed a single time. The chain joins TRBV12-3 or TRBV12-4 to TRBJ1-2; TRBD1 might be the D (5 bases). V lost 3 bases and J lost 2, with 7 bases in between. CDR3 size: 13 residues. CDR3 bases: TGTGCCAGCAGTTTGGACATCAACTATGGCTACACCTTC. Its protein is CASSLDINYGYTF.

This clone came up once. V is TRBV19 and J is TRBJ2-7; D possibly corresponds to TRBD2 (6 bases). This CDR3 contains 14 residues. Trimming removed 1 base at V and 3 bases at J, with 10 bases between. Looked up from germline, CDR1 is LNHDA and CDR2 is SQIVND (reference sequence). The CDR3 DNA follows: TGTGCCAGTAGTATAGGGGAGGAAGTCTACGAGCAGTACTTC. It yields the protein CASSIGEEVYEQYF.

This clone appeared a single time. In DNA form, the CDR3 reads TGTGCCAGCAGCTTGGGGGGCGCGTCGCAATATTACACTGAAGCTTTCTTT. This codes for CASSLGGASQYYTEAFF. The chain carries TRBV11-2 and TRBJ1-1; TRBD1 is a possible D gene (6 bases). V was cut by 3 bases and J by 3 bases, with 20 bases left in between. This CDR3 comprises 17 residues. Germline loops: CDR1 SGHAT, CDR2 FQNNGV.

The genes are TRBV3-1 (or the pseudogene TRBV3-2) and TRBJ2-3; D might be TRBD2 (5 bases). Germline lookup yields CDR1 LGHDT and CDR2 YNNKEL (reference sequence). V lost 7 bases to trimming and J lost 3 bases, with 11 bases between them. The CDR3 covers 13 residues. The CDR3 spells CASTKLGTDTQYF. For the CDR3, the DNA is TGTGCCAGCACAAAACTAGGGACAGATACGCAGTATTTT.

This chain joins TRBV6-5 and TRBJ2-1, with D possibly matching TRBD1 (5 bases). There are 12 residues in the CDR3. V gave up 10 bases and J gave up 3 bases, with 10 bases separating them. The germline gives CDR1 MNHEY, CDR2 SVGAGI. The CDR3 DNA reads as TGTGCCATCACCGACAGCTACAATGAGCAGTTCTTC. This sequence encodes CAITDSYNEQFF.

The V call is TRBV28, the J call TRBJ1-1; D gene unclear. CDR3 length: 15 amino acids. CDR1 and CDR2 (germline): MDHEN, SYDVKM. The V end lost 5 bases, the J end lost 1 base, and 14 bases lay between the germline ends. CDR3 coding DNA: TGTGCCAGCAGTCGCGTCGACACGCCGAACACTGAAGCTTTCTTT. As protein: CASSRVDTPNTEAFF.

This sequence joins TRBV2 and TRBJ2-7; 8 bases line up with TRBD1. The germline V gene encodes CDR1 SNHLY and CDR2 FYNNEI. Trimming cost V 5 bases and J 6 bases; bases outside gene matches: 12. CDR3 size: 15 residues. The chain's CDR3 is CASSSTGQGRTEQYF. The DNA for the CDR3 is TGTGCCAGCAGTTCCACAGGACAGGGTAGGACCGAGCAGTACTTC.

The CDR3 sequence is CASSHPLREPNTEAFF. The DNA for the CDR3 is TGCGCCAGCAGCCACCCCCTAAGGGAACCCAACACTGAAGCTTTCTTT. This chain joins TRBV4-1 and TRBJ1-1, with no clear D. Per the germline V gene, CDR1 is MGHRA and CDR2 is YSYEKL. The CDR3 length is 16 residues. Trimming pared 3 bases from V and 2 bases from J, leaving 16 bases between.

The V call is TRBV7-2, the J call TRBJ2-1, with 8 bases aligning to TRBD2. This CDR3 has 16 residues. J lost 4 bases, V lost 1 base, and 6 bases had no gene match. CDR1 is SGHTA, CDR2 FQGNSA, per germline. As DNA, the CDR3 is TGTGCCAGCAGCTTAGTGGTCACTAGCGGTTACAATGAGCAGTTCTTC. Translation: CASSLVVTSGYNEQFF.

This clone occurred a few times. The J gene is TRBJ1-2, the V gene TRBV6-5, with 7 bases identical to TRBD1. Trimming took 7 bases from V and 2 from J; bases not matched to a gene: 4. CDR1 MNHEY and CDR2 SVGAGI come from the germline V gene. The CDR3 spans 13 residues. This CDR3 reads CASTRTGNYGYTF. CDR3 in DNA: TGTGCCAGCACCCGGACAGGAAACTATGGCTACACCTTC.